This TCR beta chain was documented in a study of T cells in localized non-small cell lung cancer. The study, taken as a whole, reports: One tumor region alone was sequenced, and heterogeneity therefore remains possible. Adjacent lung exhibited a median of about 56 among the 100 most abundant tumor clones.

The V gene's germline CDR1 is MGHDK and CDR2 SYGVNS. V was cut by 1 base and J by 8 bases, with 17 bases left in between. The CDR3 is made up of 15 amino acids. About this clone: Its antigen is currently unknown.

Data came from immunoSEQ multiplex PCR; TCRdb stores just in-frame clones and leaves some out. This table holds around 26,000 clones, roughly 90% found once. The sequencing used peripheral blood, collected before any cancer treatment. The origin of this receptor is a woman aged 18 to 50 with stage I lung adenocarcinoma. The chain is built from TRBV25-1 and TRBJ1-1; maybe TRBD1 (6 bases). The CDR3 DNA is TGTGCCAGCAGTGAATCCGCGGGGACACCAAGCGAAGCTTTCTTT. Encoded protein: CASSESAGTPSEAFF.